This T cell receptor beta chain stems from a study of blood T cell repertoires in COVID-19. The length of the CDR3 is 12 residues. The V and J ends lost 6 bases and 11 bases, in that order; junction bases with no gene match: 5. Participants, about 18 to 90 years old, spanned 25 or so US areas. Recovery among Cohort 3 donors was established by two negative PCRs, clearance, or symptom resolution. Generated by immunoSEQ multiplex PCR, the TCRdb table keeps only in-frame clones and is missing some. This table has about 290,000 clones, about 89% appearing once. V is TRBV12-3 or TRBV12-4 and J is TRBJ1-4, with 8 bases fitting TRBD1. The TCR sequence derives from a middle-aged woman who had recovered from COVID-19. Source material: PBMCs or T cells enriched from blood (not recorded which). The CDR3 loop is CASSIGQGKLFF. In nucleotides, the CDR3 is TGTGCCAGCAGCATAGGACAGGGTAAACTGTTTTTT.